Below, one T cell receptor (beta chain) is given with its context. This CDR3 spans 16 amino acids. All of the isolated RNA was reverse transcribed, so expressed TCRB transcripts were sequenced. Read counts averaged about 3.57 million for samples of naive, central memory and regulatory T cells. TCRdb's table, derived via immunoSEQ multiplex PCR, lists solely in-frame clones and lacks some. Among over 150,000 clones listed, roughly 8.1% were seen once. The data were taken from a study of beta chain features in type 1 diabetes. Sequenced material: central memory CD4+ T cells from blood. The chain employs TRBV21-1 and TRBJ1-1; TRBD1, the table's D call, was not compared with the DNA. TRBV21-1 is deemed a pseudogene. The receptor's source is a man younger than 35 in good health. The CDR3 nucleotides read TGTGCCAGCAGCAAAGCCGGTAAGGGGCTACACACTGAAGCTTTCTTT. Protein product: CASSKAGKGLHTEAFF.